This T cell receptor (beta chain) was captured in a study of cytomegalovirus exposure and HLA in healthy donors. The study ran its PCR with 60 Vbeta and 13 Jbeta primers. Assay: immunoSEQ multiplex PCR; the TCRdb copy retains only in-frame clones and omits some. The data show roughly 95,000 clones, 82% seen once. The germline gives CDR1 MNHEY, CDR2 SMNVEV (reference sequence). Trimming took 4 bases from V and 0 from J; bases not matched to a gene: 13. CDR3 size: 19 residues. Turning to this clone: No antigen is known for it.

Study results and limitations: In a later analysis, HLA-C alleles had the fewest associated TCRs, DRB1 alleles the most. Earlier findings revealed that most TCR beta V segments proved productive either about 90% or about 30% of the time. It was reportedly the case that the classifier diagnosed cytomegalovirus status with high specificity and sensitivity.

Sequencing used PBMCs. The gene calls are TRBV27 and TRBJ2-2, with 8 positions matching TRBD2. The clonotype was recovered from a man between 25 and 39 years old in good health and CMV-seropositive. Here the CDR3 DNA reads TGTGCCAGCAGTTCACGGCCCTCTAGCGGGTATACGAACACCGGGGAGCTGTTTTTT. Encoded protein: CASSSRPSSGYTNTGELFF.